Shown below are 24 T cell receptor beta chains from a single sample sequenced in a study of cytomegalovirus exposure and HLA in healthy donors. 13 Jbeta primers and 60 Vbeta primers were used for the PCR. Assay used: immunoSEQ multiplex PCR; TCRdb lists only in-frame clones, some missing. The sample table includes tens of thousands of clones. The sequenced sample was PBMCs. The receptors derive from a male donor in good health and CMV-seronegative.

The rearrangement uses TRBV6-5 and TRBJ2-5; TRBD1 is a possible D gene (6 bases). Looked up from germline, CDR1 is MNHEY and CDR2 is SVGAGI. The V end lost 6 bases, the J end lost 3 bases, and 11 bases lay between the germline ends. The CDR3 consists of 13 residues. CDR3 nucleotides: TGTGCCAGCAGCCTGGACAGAAAAGAGACCCAGTACTTC. Translation gives CASSLDRKETQYF.

The V and J genes are TRBV14 and TRBJ2-7; maybe TRBD1 (5 bases). CDR1 is SGHDN, CDR2 FVKESK, per germline. V lost 5 bases to trimming and J lost 2 bases, with 16 bases between them. The CDR3 is 15 residues long. The DNA for the CDR3 is TGTGCCAGCAGCGGGATTCCGACAGTAACCTACGAGCAGTACTTC. This codes for CASSGIPTVTYEQYF.

The chain couples TRBV6-4 to TRBJ2-7, with D perhaps TRBD1 (5 bases). V dropped 7 bases and J dropped 5 bases, with 24 bases sitting between them. Germline assignment: CDR1 MRHNA and CDR2 SNTAGT. CDR3 length equals 16 residues. The CDR3 nucleotides are TGTGCCAGCACCCCGATGGTTGGGCAGGGTCGCGACGAGCAGTACTTC. Amino acids: CASTPMVGQGRDEQYF.

The V gene is TRBV6-6, the J gene TRBJ1-5; D is unresolved. Germline CDR1 reads MNHNY; CDR2 reads SVGAGI (reference sequence). The V end was cut by 4 bases, the J end by 2 bases, with 6 bases between. The CDR3 spans 13 residues. Here the CDR3 reads CASSFRGNQPQHF. CDR3 nucleotides: TGTGCCAGCAGTTTCCGAGGCAATCAGCCCCAGCATTTT.

The rearrangement uses TRBV20-1 and TRBJ2-3; D ambiguous. V dropped 3 bases and J dropped 4 bases, with 5 bases sitting between them. Germline CDR1 DFQATT, CDR2 SNEGSKA (reference sequence). The CDR3 consists of 11 residues. The CDR3 nucleotides read TGCAGTGCTAGGCGCGCAGATACGCAGTATTTT. It is translated as CSARRADTQYF.

This chain uses TRBV5-8 with TRBJ2-6; D not certain. Germline V CDR1 and CDR2: SGHTS, YDEGEE. V lost 4 bases, J lost 4 bases, and 21 bases lay in between. The CDR3 spans 18 residues. The CDR3 protein is CASSQTDFVTAGANVLTF. CDR3 coding DNA: TGTGCCAGCAGCCAAACCGATTTTGTAACTGCCGGGGCCAACGTCCTGACTTTC. The whole variable domain, remainder taken from reference TRBV5-8 and TRBJ2-6, is EAGVTQSPTHLIKTRGQQATLRCSPISGHTSVYWYQQALGLGLQFLLWYDEGEERNRGNFPPRFSGRQFPNYSSELNVNALELEDSALYLCASSQTDFVTAGANVLTFGAGSRLTVL.

V usage is TRBV4-2 and J usage is TRBJ2-7, with 10 bases fitting TRBD2. This CDR3 comprises 15 residues. V was clipped by 1 base and J by 3 bases; unmatched bases: 3. Looked up from germline, CDR1 is LGHNA and CDR2 is YNFKEQ. The DNA for the CDR3 is TGTGCCAGCAGCCAAGTGGCTAGCGGGAGCTACGAGCAGTACTTC. Residues: CASSQVASGSYEQYF.

This rearrangement joins TRBV19 to TRBJ1-1; tentative D call: TRBD1 (5 bases). Germline V CDR1 and CDR2: LNHDA, SQIVND (reference sequence). The CDR3 contains 13 residues. V was clipped by 4 bases and J by 8 bases, with 14 bases between them. DNA for the CDR3: TGTGCCAGTAGTAGGAGGGGTTTAAGGGAAGCTTTCTTT. Translated, it gives CASSRRGLREAFF.

J is TRBJ2-3 and V is TRBV19, with 9 positions matching TRBD2. Germline V gene data show CDR1 as LNHDA and CDR2 as SQIVND (reference sequence). Trimming took 1 base from V and 3 from J; bases not matched to a gene: 2. The CDR3 totals 15 residues. CDR3 sequence reads: CASSIGGRGTDTQYF. CDR3 nucleotides: TGTGCCAGTAGTATAGGCGGGAGGGGTACAGATACGCAGTATTTT.

V usage is TRBV5-1 and J usage is TRBJ2-5, with 12 bases matching TRBD2. The junction had 1 base not matched to a gene; V was cut back by 3 bases and J by 4 bases. The CDR3 consists of 14 residues. Germline CDR1 is SGHRS and CDR2 is YFSETQ. CDR3: CASSSTSGRETQYF. The CDR3 DNA reads as TGCGCCAGCAGCTCGACTAGCGGGAGAGAGACCCAGTACTTC.

V and J are TRBV7-3 and TRBJ2-1, with 7 nucleotides matching TRBD2. V shed 4 bases, J shed 8 bases, and the junction held 5 bases outside the gene matches. In germline, CDR1 is SGHTA, CDR2 FQGTGA. CDR3 length: 13 residues. CDR3 sequence reads: CASSSSGGDEQFF. Written as DNA, the CDR3 is TGTGCCAGCAGCTCCTCTGGGGGGGATGAGCAGTTCTTC. Looking up the rest from reference TRBV7-3 and TRBJ2-1 gives the full variable domain: GAGVSQTPSNKVTEKGKYVELRCDPISGHTALYWYRQSLGQGPEFLIYFQGTGAADDSGLPNDRFFAVRPEGSVSTLKIQRTERGDSAVYLCASSSSGGDEQFFGPGTRLTVL.

The chain couples TRBV2 to TRBJ2-3; 7 nucleotides align to TRBD2. Germline trimming cut 6 bases from V and 2 bases from J; bases unmatched to any gene: 8. The V gene's germline CDR1 is SNHLY and CDR2 FYNNEI. The CDR3 loop spans 15 amino acids. CDR3 nucleotide sequence: TGTGCCAGCAGGAAACGGGACTATAACACAGATACGCAGTATTTT. Protein: CASRKRDYNTDTQYF. The variable domain in full, completed from reference TRBV2 and TRBJ2-3, reads EPEVTQTPSHQVTQMGQEVILRCVPISNHLYFYWYRQILGQKVEFLVSFYNNEISEKSEIFDDQFSVERPDGSNFTLKIRSTKLEDSAMYFCASRKRDYNTDTQYFGPGTRLTVL.

This chain links TRBV19 with TRBJ2-1; D may be TRBD2 (6 bases). The length of the CDR3 is 14 residues. V was cut by 7 bases and J by 6 bases, with 16 bases left in between. Germline V lookup: CDR1 LNHDA, CDR2 SQIVND (reference sequence). The CDR3 sequence: CASNGGIPGNEQFF. The DNA for the CDR3 is TGTGCCAGTAATGGCGGGATCCCCGGCAATGAGCAGTTCTTC.

The chain links TRBV19 to TRBJ2-1; 7 nucleotides match TRBD2. The CDR3 length is 14 residues. Trimming removed 3 bases from V and 9 bases from J; junction bases left unmatched: 8. CDR1 is LNHDA, CDR2 SQIVND, per germline (reference sequence). The CDR3 sequence is CASSISPSGGEQFF. DNA for the CDR3: TGTGCCAGTAGTATTTCTCCTTCGGGAGGTGAGCAGTTCTTC.

The gene calls are TRBV9 and TRBJ1-4; TRBD1 matches 7 bases. The length of the CDR3 is 14 residues. The V and J ends lost 4 bases and 7 bases, in that order; junction bases with no gene match: 7. CDR1 SGDLS and CDR2 YYNGEE come from the germline V gene. The CDR3 spells CASSSTGAGEKLFF. The CDR3 DNA reads TGTGCCAGCAGCTCCACAGGGGCCGGTGAAAAACTGTTTTTT.

The chain has TRBV4-1 and TRBJ1-1, with no clear D. The CDR3 extends over 13 amino acids. The germline CDR1 and CDR2 sequences are MGHRA and YSYEKL. Trimming removed 4 bases at V and 5 bases at J, with 11 bases between. The CDR3 spells CASSPSRRTEAFF. The CDR3 bases are TGCGCCAGCAGCCCGTCACGCCGGACTGAAGCTTTCTTT.

The genes are TRBV4-1 and TRBJ1-2; possibly TRBD1 for D (5 bases). With 1 base removed from V and 3 bases from J, the gap between germline ends came to 15 bases. The germline CDR1 and CDR2 sequences are MGHRA and YSYEKL. This CDR3 has 16 residues. As DNA, the CDR3 is TGCGCCAGCAGCCAAGTCCTAGGGTTAGGGGACTATGGCTACACCTTC. This codes for CASSQVLGLGDYGYTF.

The chain carries TRBV27 and TRBJ2-7; TRBD2 matches 10 bases. The V and J ends lost 5 bases and 7 bases, in that order; junction bases with no gene match: 5. The germline gives CDR1 MNHEY, CDR2 SMNVEV (reference sequence). This CDR3 has 13 amino acids. In nucleotides, the CDR3 is TGTGCCAGCAGTCTAGCGGGAGATGGTGAGCAGTACTTC. It translates to CASSLAGDGEQYF.

This chain links TRBV6-4 with TRBJ2-2, with a possible D match to TRBD1 (5 bases). The CDR3 has 13 residues. V dropped 5 bases and J dropped 1 base, with 5 bases sitting between them. Per germline, CDR1 MRHNA and CDR2 SNTAGT. CDR3 sequence: CASSTGNTGELFF. The CDR3 nucleotides are TGTGCCAGCAGTACAGGGAACACCGGGGAGCTGTTTTTT.

The rearrangement joins TRBV5-4 to TRBJ1-4; 8 positions agree with TRBD1. This CDR3 is 15 amino acids long. V shed 3 bases and J 3 bases; nucleotides not matched to a gene: 4. CDR1 SGHNT and CDR2 YYREEE come from the germline V gene (reference sequence). The CDR3 bases are TGTGCCAGCAGCTCCAGGGGGCGTCCTAATGAAAAACTGTTTTTT. This translates into CASSSRGRPNEKLFF.

V gene TRBV27 combines with J gene TRBJ2-1; D perhaps matches TRBD2 (6 bases). Germline V CDR1 and CDR2: MNHEY, SMNVEV (reference sequence). There are 14 residues in the CDR3. Deletions cut 2 bases from V and 8 bases from J, with 13 bases between. DNA for the CDR3: TGTGCCAGCAGTTTAATAGGAGGGGTCCATGAGCAGTTCTTC. Translation: CASSLIGGVHEQFF.

This chain uses TRBV6-1 with TRBJ2-7, with no clear D. CDR1 is MNHNS, CDR2 SASEGT, per germline. This CDR3 spans 11 amino acids. Trimming took 2 bases from V and 7 from J, leaving 6 bases between them. CDR3 sequence reads: CASSEPSEQYF. The DNA for the CDR3 is TGTGCCAGCAGTGAACCCTCTGAGCAGTACTTC.

V usage is TRBV29-1 and J usage is TRBJ2-1; 8 nucleotides line up with TRBD2. This CDR3 contains 15 residues. The germline CDR1 and CDR2 sequences are SQVTM and ANQGSEA. The J segment lost 2 bases and the V segment lost 4 bases, leaving 7 bases of the junction unmatched. The CDR3 sequence: CSVVGTSGPYNEQFF. The CDR3 nucleotides are TGCAGCGTTGTAGGTACTAGCGGTCCCTACAATGAGCAGTTCTTC.

This CDR3 is CASSWGGRLGSYEQYF. The CDR3 DNA is TGTGCCAGCAGCTGGGGGGGCCGGCTCGGGTCCTACGAGCAGTACTTC. The chain combines TRBV5-4 with TRBJ2-7, with D possibly TRBD2 on 7 matching bases. The CDR3 covers 16 residues. Trimming took 3 bases from V and 1 from J, leaving 17 bases between them. Germline assignment: CDR1 SGHNT and CDR2 YYREEE (reference sequence).